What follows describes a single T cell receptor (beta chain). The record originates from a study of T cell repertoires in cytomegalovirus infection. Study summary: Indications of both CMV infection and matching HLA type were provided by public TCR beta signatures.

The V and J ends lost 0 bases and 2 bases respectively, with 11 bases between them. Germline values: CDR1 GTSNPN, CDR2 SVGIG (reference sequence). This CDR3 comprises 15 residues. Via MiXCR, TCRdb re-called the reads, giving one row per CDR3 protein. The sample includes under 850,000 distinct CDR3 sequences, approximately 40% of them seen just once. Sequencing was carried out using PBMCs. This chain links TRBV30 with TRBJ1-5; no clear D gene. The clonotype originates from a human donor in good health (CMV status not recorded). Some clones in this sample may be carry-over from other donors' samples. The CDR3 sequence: CAWSVPTPGNQPQHF. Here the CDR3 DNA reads TGTGCCTGGAGTGTTCCAACGCCCGGCAATCAGCCCCAGCATTTT.